This T cell receptor (beta chain) emerged from a study of shared clonotypes between healthy human individuals. Note on this clone: Its specificity is unknown.

General study findings and limits: Across subsets, estimated richness was generally greater for naive than for memory populations.

The test was conducted at deep level. The authors distributed each subset's genomic DNA evenly over several immunoSEQ plates. Repertoires were generated with immunoSEQ multiplex PCR, while TCRdb's copy carries only in-frame clones and drops some. Of about 1.1 million clones in the sample, more than 75% are singletons; the top ten hold 0.6% to 0.7%. The sequenced material came from memory CD4+ T cells from PBMCs. The subset is: CD45RA-negative fraction. This clonotype was sampled from a man aged 18 to 29 in good health. Some clones in this sample may be carry-over from other donors' samples.

The CDR3 nucleotides are TGTGCCAGCAGCGTCTCTAGCGGGAGGGCCATGGAGCAGTACTTC. Its translation is CASSVSSGRAMEQYF. The rearrangement links TRBV7-9 to TRBJ2-7; 12 nucleotides match TRBD2. The V segment lost 5 bases and the J segment 7 bases; nucleotides outside the gene matches: 9. The CDR3 consists of 15 residues. Germline V CDR1 and CDR2: SEHNR, FQNEAQ (reference sequence).